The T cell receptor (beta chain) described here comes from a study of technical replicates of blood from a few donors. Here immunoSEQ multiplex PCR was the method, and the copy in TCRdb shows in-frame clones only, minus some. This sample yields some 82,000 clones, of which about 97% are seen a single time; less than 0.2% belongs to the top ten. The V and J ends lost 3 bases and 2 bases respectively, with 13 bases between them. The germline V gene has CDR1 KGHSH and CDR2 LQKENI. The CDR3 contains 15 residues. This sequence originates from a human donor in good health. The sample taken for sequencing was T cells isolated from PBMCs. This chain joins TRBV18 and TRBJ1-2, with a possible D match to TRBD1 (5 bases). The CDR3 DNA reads TGTGCCAGCTCACCGATCGAAGGGGCGAACTATGGCTACACCTTC. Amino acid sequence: CASSPIEGANYGYTF.